This paragraph covers one T cell receptor beta chain sequence. The data were obtained in a study of OX40 agonist ivuxolimab in advanced cancers. Enrollment shut out patients with autoimmune disease history or systemic immunosuppression. Blood sampling took place at baseline, cycle 4 day 1, and cycle 7 day 1. The method was immunoSEQ multiplex PCR; TCRdb's version includes in-frame clones alone and lacks a portion of them. The sample consists of about 50,000 clones, roughly 90% of them appearing once. Germline lookup yields CDR1 MNHNY and CDR2 SVGAGI (reference sequence). With V trimmed by 2 bases and J by 3 bases, 6 bases remained unmatched. There are 15 residues in the CDR3.

Sequences were derived from CD4+ or CD8+ T cells sorted from blood, sampled in a trial of the OX40 agonist ivuxolimab. This chain links TRBV6-6 with TRBJ1-1, with TRBD1 matching 7 bases. The clonotype originates from an adult with an advanced solid tumor such as melanoma, head and neck, liver or kidney cancer. The CDR3 sequence: CASSYHPQGDTEAFF. CDR3 nucleotides: TGTGCCAGCAGTTACCACCCCCAGGGGGACACTGAAGCTTTCTTT.